The 9 T cell receptor beta chains below come from one sample, sequenced in a study of blood T cell repertoires in COVID-19. TCRdb's copy holds only in-frame clones and misses some; the assay was immunoSEQ multiplex PCR. The sample has over 250,000 clones, approximately 90% seen once; the top ten hold 8.8%. Specimen: PBMCs or T cells enriched from blood (not recorded which). The receptors stem from a man in his forties who had recovered from COVID-19.

This rearrangement joins TRBV6-2 or TRBV6-3 to TRBJ2-6; 8 bases are a match to TRBD1. Trimming at V came to 2 bases and at J to 1 base, leaving 16 bases not matched to a gene. Germline CDR1 is MNHEY and CDR2 is SVGEGT. The CDR3 totals 21 residues. Here the CDR3 DNA reads TGTGCCAGCAGTTACACTTTCACGCCGGGACAGGTATCTTCTGGGGCCAACGTCCTGACTTTC. This gives the protein CASSYTFTPGQVSSGANVLTF.

The chain uses TRBV29-1 and TRBJ2-3; 13 bases are shared with TRBD2. Germline CDR1 reads SQVTM; CDR2 reads ANQGSEA. J was trimmed by 9 bases and V by 8 bases; bases with no gene match: 8. The CDR3 extends over 13 amino acids. This CDR3 reads CSYIGLAGDTQYF. The CDR3, as DNA: TGCAGCTATATTGGACTAGCGGGAGACACGCAGTATTTT.

The chain recombines TRBV5-6 with TRBJ1-1, with D possibly matching TRBD1 (5 bases). The germline CDR1 and CDR2 sequences are SGHDT and YYEEEE. The ends were cut back, 0 bases at V and 4 bases at J, with 10 bases in the middle. This CDR3 is 14 amino acids long. The CDR3 sequence: CASSLAGGGTEAFF. In DNA, the CDR3 is TGTGCCAGCAGCTTGGCCGGGGGAGGCACTGAAGCTTTCTTT.

On this clone itself: The same CDR3 arises from other DNA sequences in this sample as well. The rearrangement joins TRBV28 to TRBJ1-5; D is unresolved. CDR1 is MDHEN and CDR2 is SYDVKM in the germline V gene. The CDR3 is 14 amino acids. Trimming took off 1 base at V and 2 bases at J, with 6 bases between the two ends. The CDR3 sequence is CASSLFRGNQPQHF. The CDR3 DNA follows: TGTGCCAGCAGTTTATTCCGAGGCAATCAGCCCCAGCATTTT.

This chain joins TRBV10-3 and TRBJ2-1, with 10 nucleotides matching TRBD2. CDR1 and CDR2 (germline): ENHRY, SYGVKD. J was trimmed by 4 bases and V by 10 bases; bases with no gene match: 7. The CDR3 loop spans 14 amino acids. The DNA for the CDR3 is TGTGCCACGTCTGGACTAGCGGAGTACAATGAGCAGTTCTTC. Protein sequence: CATSGLAEYNEQFF.

The rearrangement uses TRBV27 and TRBJ1-5; the match to TRBD1 covers 8 bases. Looked up from germline, CDR1 is MNHEY and CDR2 is SMNVEV (reference sequence). There are 16 residues in the CDR3. The ends lost 5 bases at V and 0 bases at J; junction bases unmatched: 6. The CDR3: CASSTGTGYSNQPQHF. CDR3 in DNA: TGTGCCAGCAGTACCGGGACAGGCTATAGCAATCAGCCCCAGCATTTT.

The chain combines TRBV3-1 (or the pseudogene TRBV3-2) with TRBJ1-4; tentative D call: TRBD1 (6 bases). V was cut by 3 bases and J by 14 bases, with 13 bases left in between. The germline V gene encodes CDR1 LGHDT and CDR2 YNNKEL (reference sequence). The CDR3 has 12 residues. For the CDR3, the DNA is TGTGCCAGCAGCCACTTAGGACAGCGTCTGTTTTTT. Encoded protein: CASSHLGQRLFF.

Note on this clone: The sample contains more than one DNA sequence encoding this CDR3. This chain joins TRBV4-3 and TRBJ2-3, with D tentatively TRBD2 (6 bases). This CDR3 has 15 residues. From germline, CDR1 is LGHNA and CDR2 YSLEER. The V end was cut by 0 bases, the J end by 0 bases, with 7 bases between. CDR3 sequence: CASSQDGGSTDTQYF. The CDR3 DNA follows: TGCGCCAGCAGCCAAGATGGGGGGAGCACAGATACGCAGTATTTT.

DNA of the CDR3: TGTGCCAGCAGTTACTCGGGGGCGACTAATGAAAAACTGTTTTTT. This codes for CASSYSGATNEKLFF. The V call is TRBV6-5, the J call TRBJ1-4; D perhaps matches TRBD1 (6 bases). There are 15 residues in the CDR3. The germline gives CDR1 MNHEY, CDR2 SVGAGI. Trimming took off 0 bases at V and 2 bases at J, with 7 bases between the two ends.